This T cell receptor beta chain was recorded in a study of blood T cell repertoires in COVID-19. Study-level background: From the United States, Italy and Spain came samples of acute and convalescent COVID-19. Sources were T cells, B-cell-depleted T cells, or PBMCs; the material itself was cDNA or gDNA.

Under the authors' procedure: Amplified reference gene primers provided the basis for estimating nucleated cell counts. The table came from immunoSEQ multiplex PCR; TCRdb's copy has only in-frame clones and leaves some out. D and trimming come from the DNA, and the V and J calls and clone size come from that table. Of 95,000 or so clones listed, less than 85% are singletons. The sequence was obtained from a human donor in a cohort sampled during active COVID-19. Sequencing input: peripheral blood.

In DNA, the CDR3 is TGTGCCAGCAGCATCATTAGCGGGAGCTCCTACAATGAGCAGTTCTTC. As protein: CASSIISGSSYNEQFF. The chain has TRBV7-8 and TRBJ2-1, with TRBD2 matching 9 bases. Germline V gene sequence: CDR1 SGHVS, CDR2 FQNEAQ. With 5 bases clipped from V and 0 bases from J, the junction kept 5 bases outside the gene matches. The length of the CDR3 is 16 residues.